The 18 T cell receptor beta chains below come from one sample, sequenced in a study of T cell responses to AZD1222 COVID-19 vaccine. Libraries were prepared by immunoSEQ multiplex PCR; TCRdb keeps only in-frame clonotypes and omits some of them. Altogether tens of thousands of clones are present, 80% to 90% being singletons, with the ten largest covering around 9.6%. The sample consisted of peripheral blood, taken on day 0 of AZD1222 vaccination. These receptors came from an adult in good health.

J is TRBJ2-7 and V is TRBV2; D is possibly TRBD1 (6 bases). The CDR3 has 13 amino acids. V lost 6 bases and J 4 bases, leaving 13 bases between the germline ends. The germline gives CDR1 SNHLY, CDR2 FYNNEI. The CDR3 DNA reads TGTGCCAGCAGCGAGGGACAAAGTTACGAGCAGTACTTC. Its protein product is CASSEGQSYEQYF. Complete variable domain (other parts from reference TRBV2 and TRBJ2-7): EPEVTQTPSHQVTQMGQEVILRCVPISNHLYFYWYRQILGQKVEFLVSFYNNEISEKSEIFDDQFSVERPDGSNFTLKIRSTKLEDSAMYFCASSEGQSYEQYFGPGTRLTVT.

V is TRBV6-6 and J is TRBJ2-3; D uncertain. CDR3 length equals 11 residues. V dropped 5 bases and J dropped 3 bases, with 3 bases sitting between them. The germline CDR1 and CDR2 sequences are MNHNY and SVGAGI (reference sequence). CDR3 DNA sequence: TGTGCCAGCAGTCGAACAGATACGCAGTATTTT. Amino acid sequence: CASSRTDTQYF.

This clone was seen just once. Other DNA sequences in this sample translate to the same CDR3. The genes are TRBV7-2 and TRBJ2-5, with D uncertain. CDR3 size: 12 residues. Trimming removed 0 bases from V and 5 bases from J, with 4 bases in between. Germline V lookup: CDR1 SGHTA, CDR2 FQGNSA. CDR3 DNA: TGTGCCAGCAGCTTAGCCAGGGAGACCCAGTACTTC. Amino acids: CASSLARETQYF.

The rearrangement uses TRBV28 and TRBJ1-5; 7 bases map to TRBD1. The CDR3 is made up of 17 amino acids. Germline V gene sequence: CDR1 MDHEN, CDR2 SYDVKM. Trimming removed 4 bases from V and 3 bases from J; junction bases left unmatched: 12. CDR3 sequence: CASSSHWGDRVNQPQHF. As DNA, the CDR3 is TGTGCCAGCAGTTCCCATTGGGGTGACAGGGTCAATCAGCCCCAGCATTTT.

This clone was observed a few times. The chain employs TRBV7-3 and TRBJ2-1, with 9 bases lining up with TRBD2. V trimming: 2 bases; J trimming: 6 bases; junction bases outside the gene matches: 5. CDR3 size: 15 residues. Germline V gene lookup returns CDR1 SGHTA and CDR2 FQGTGA. The CDR3 nucleotides are TGTGCCAGCAGCTTAGGAGCGGGAGGCCCCAATGAGCAGTTCTTC. Translated: CASSLGAGGPNEQFF.

The chain combines TRBV2 with TRBJ2-1, with D unresolved. The germline gives CDR1 SNHLY, CDR2 FYNNEI. The CDR3 is 13 residues long. Trimming stripped 5 bases from V and 0 bases from J, with 5 bases between. The CDR3 is CASSQSSYNEQFF. The DNA of the CDR3 is TGTGCCAGCAGTCAAAGCTCCTACAATGAGCAGTTCTTC.

As concerns this clone: The same CDR3 also results from other DNA sequences found in this sample. The genes are TRBV18 and TRBJ2-7; 13 bases line up with TRBD2. There are 15 residues in the CDR3. With V trimmed by 2 bases and J by 2 bases, 0 bases remained unmatched. CDR1 is KGHSH and CDR2 is LQKENI in the germline V gene. Written as DNA, the CDR3 is TGTGCCAGCTCACCAGGGACTAGCGGGGCCTACGAGCAGTACTTC. Protein product: CASSPGTSGAYEQYF. The whole variable domain, filled in from reference TRBV18 and TRBJ2-7, reads NAGVMQNPRHLVRRRGQEARLRCSPMKGHSHVYWYRQLPEEGLKFMVYLQKENIIDESGMPKERFSAEFPKEGPSILRIQQVVRGDSAAYFCASSPGTSGAYEQYFGPGTRLTVT.

The gene calls are TRBV19 and TRBJ1-1; no reliable D call. Looked up from germline, CDR1 is LNHDA and CDR2 is SQIVND (reference sequence). Trimming took 4 bases from V and 5 from J, leaving 8 bases between them. This CDR3 has 12 amino acids. This chain's CDR3 is CASSTRRTEAFF. CDR3 nucleotides: TGTGCCAGTAGTACCAGGAGGACTGAAGCTTTCTTT.

The chain employs TRBV3-1 (or the pseudogene TRBV3-2) and TRBJ2-1; TRBD1 matches 7 bases. V lost 0 bases, J lost 9 bases, and 11 bases stayed unmatched. CDR3 length: 16 amino acids. Germline values: CDR1 LGHDT, CDR2 YNNKEL (reference sequence). The CDR3 reads CASSQDLAAPGGEQFF. The CDR3 DNA sequence: TGTGCCAGCAGCCAAGACCTGGCGGCCCCAGGGGGTGAGCAGTTCTTC.

J is TRBJ2-1 and V is TRBV3-1 (or the pseudogene TRBV3-2), with unresolved D. V shed 4 bases and J shed 5 bases, with 6 bases lying between them. The germline CDR1 and CDR2 sequences are LGHDT and YNNKEL (reference sequence). The CDR3 has 12 residues. CDR3 sequence (DNA): TGTGCCAGCAGCCTCCGGGACAATGAGCAGTTCTTC. This gives the protein CASSLRDNEQFF.

V gene TRBV11-1 combines with J gene TRBJ2-2; D call uncertain. The CDR3 runs to 13 residues. V lost 1 base and J 6 bases, leaving 6 bases between the germline ends. Germline CDR1 is SGHAT and CDR2 is FQDESV (reference sequence). The CDR3 reads CASSLDRSGELFF. The CDR3 DNA follows: TGTGCCAGCAGCTTAGACAGATCCGGGGAGCTGTTTTTT.

The chain employs TRBV5-5 and TRBJ1-5; the D is unclear. The length of the CDR3 is 16 residues. Germline V CDR1 and CDR2: SGHKS, YYEKEE (reference sequence). Trimming pared 1 base from V and 2 bases from J, leaving 13 bases between. CDR3 residues: CASSLIPGQGNQPQHF. CDR3 nucleotides: TGTGCCAGCAGCTTGATTCCCGGTCAGGGCAATCAGCCCCAGCATTTT.

Only one count was recorded for this clone. The chain is built from TRBV19 and TRBJ1-1, with 8 nucleotides matching TRBD1. From germline, CDR1 is LNHDA and CDR2 SQIVND (reference sequence). Trimming removed 5 bases from V and 5 bases from J; junction bases left unmatched: 10. The CDR3 runs to 15 residues. Here the CDR3 reads CASSYTGGYRTEAFF. The CDR3 DNA follows: TGTGCCAGTAGTTACACAGGGGGTTACAGAACTGAAGCTTTCTTT.

The chain carries TRBV19 and TRBJ2-6; no reliable D call. Per germline, CDR1 LNHDA and CDR2 SQIVND (reference sequence). The CDR3 is 15 amino acids. V was pared by 3 bases and J by 1 base, with 7 bases between. CDR3 in DNA: TGTGCCAGTAGTATTTCGGTGTCTGGGGCCAACGTCCTGACTTTC. The encoded protein is CASSISVSGANVLTF.

This clone has a handful of counts. CDR3: CASNSGGSSETQYF. The CDR3 nucleotides are TGTGCCAGCAATAGCGGGGGGTCCAGTGAGACCCAGTACTTC. V usage is TRBV7-9 and J usage is TRBJ2-5, with TRBD2 identical over 10 bases. This CDR3 contains 14 residues. In germline, CDR1 is SEHNR, CDR2 FQNEAQ (reference sequence). The V and J ends lost 7 bases and 5 bases, in that order; junction bases with no gene match: 7.

The chain employs TRBV18 and TRBJ2-1; unclear D gene. V was shortened by 5 bases and J by 7 bases, with 3 bases between the two germline ends. CDR3 size: 10 residues. CDR1 is KGHSH and CDR2 is LQKENI in the germline V gene. In DNA, the CDR3 is TGTGCCAGCTCAGCTAATGAGCAGTTCTTC. This codes for CASSANEQFF.

The rearrangement uses TRBV7-2 and TRBJ2-2; 7 nucleotides align to TRBD1. The CDR3 has 15 residues. Germline-derived CDR1 and CDR2 are SGHTA and FQGNSA. Trimming took 5 bases from V and 8 from J; bases not matched to a gene: 11. The CDR3 DNA reads TGTGCCAGCAGCCCACCGACAGGGCCCCGTGGGGAGCTGTTTTTT. As protein: CASSPPTGPRGELFF. Drawing the rest from reference TRBV7-2 and TRBJ2-2, the complete variable domain is GAGVSQSPSNKVTEKGKDVELRCDPISGHTALYWYRQSLGQGLEFLIYFQGNSAPDKSGLPSDRFSAERTGGSVSTLTIQRTQQEDSAVYLCASSPPTGPRGELFFGEGSRLTVL.

This chain links TRBV20-1 with TRBJ1-5, with D uncertain. The germline CDR1 and CDR2 sequences are DFQATT and SNEGSKA (reference sequence). The CDR3 loop spans 12 amino acids. V dropped 3 bases and J dropped 7 bases, with 10 bases sitting between them. The CDR3 coding sequence is TGCAGTGCTAGTATTAATGGGCAGCCCCAGCATTTT. Translated, it gives CSASINGQPQHF.